One sample yielded the 20 T cell receptor beta chains listed below, sequenced in a study of human T cells and chemical hapten exposure. Time point reported: patch test 2, 6 weeks after DPC sensitization. As to treatment: therapeutic diphenylcyclopropenone sensitization with weekly scalp DPC. TCRdb reanalysed the RACE reads using MiXCR and keeps one entry per CDR3 protein. The repertoire holds some 350,000 distinct CDR3 sequences, with nearly 6.5% as singletons. This material consisted of whole blood, taken in connection with sensitization to the hapten diphenylcyclopropenone (DPC). These receptor sequences come from a woman under 30 with alopecia areata. Some clones in this sample may be carry-over from other donors' samples.

There are many counts of this clonotype. This sequence joins TRBV7-9 and TRBJ2-1, with TRBD2 matching over 7 bases. Germline V CDR1 and CDR2: SEHNR, FQNEAQ (reference sequence). The V segment lost 0 bases and the J segment 0 bases; nucleotides outside the gene matches: 11. CDR3 size: 19 residues. This CDR3 is CASSLAAASGAYSYNEQFF. The CDR3 bases are TGTGCCAGCAGCTTAGCAGCCGCGAGCGGGGCCTACTCCTACAATGAGCAGTTCTTC.

This clonotype was seen more than once but under ten times. The chain uses TRBV7-2 and TRBJ2-3, with 10 bases fitting TRBD1. The junction had 16 bases not matched to a gene; V was cut back by 5 bases and J by 5 bases. Germline V gene data show CDR1 as SGHTA and CDR2 as FQGNSA. This CDR3 is built from 18 residues. The CDR3: CASSHKATGTGAGDTQYF. The DNA of the CDR3 is TGTGCCAGCAGCCATAAGGCGACGGGGACAGGGGCTGGAGATACGCAGTATTTT.

This clonotype was recorded many times. The V call is TRBV7-2, the J call TRBJ2-3; D unresolved. V lost 5 bases to trimming and J lost 2 bases, with 11 bases between them. Germline CDR1 SGHTA, CDR2 FQGNSA. The CDR3 sequence is 14 residues long. The chain's CDR3 is CASSRSVDTDTQYF. CDR3 bases: TGTGCCAGCAGCCGATCGGTCGACACAGATACGCAGTATTTT.

This chain connects TRBV6-4 to TRBJ2-3; no clear D. Trimming took off 6 bases at V and 0 bases at J, with 7 bases between the two ends. CDR1 and CDR2 (germline): MRHNA, SNTAGT. CDR3 length equals 13 residues. The CDR3 DNA reads as TGTGCCAGCAGAGAGGACAGCACAGATACGCAGTATTTT. Protein sequence: CASREDSTDTQYF.

This clonotype was seen many times. The CDR3, as DNA: TGTGCCAGCAGCTTAGGCGTTTTTGGCTACACCTTC. The encoded protein is CASSLGVFGYTF. The V call is TRBV7-9, the J call TRBJ1-2; D gene ambiguous. Germline V gene lookup returns CDR1 SEHNR and CDR2 FQNEAQ (reference sequence). This CDR3 spans 12 amino acids. Trimming pared 1 base from V and 7 bases from J, leaving 7 bases between.

In this sample, this clonotype turned up a few times. The chain has TRBV5-5 and TRBJ1-2, with 9 nucleotides matching TRBD1. This CDR3 comprises 15 residues. Germline V CDR1 and CDR2: SGHKS, YYEKEE (reference sequence). V shed 3 bases and J 4 bases; nucleotides not matched to a gene: 7. The CDR3 is CASSSRGQGLYGYTF. The DNA of the CDR3 is TGTGCCAGCAGCTCCCGGGGACAGGGACTCTATGGCTACACCTTC.

This clonotype was counted at least ten times. The chain uses TRBV20-1 and TRBJ1-1; 9 bases are a match to TRBD1. This CDR3 comprises 15 residues. V gave up 4 bases and J gave up 0 bases; unmatched junction bases: 6. Germline CDR1 is DFQATT and CDR2 is SNEGSKA (reference sequence). CDR3 nucleotide sequence: TGCAGTGCTACCGGGACAGGGAGACTGAACACTGAAGCTTTCTTT. This sequence encodes CSATGTGRLNTEAFF.

The genes are TRBV5-1 and TRBJ1-1, with TRBD1 identical over 8 bases. From germline, CDR1 is SGHRS and CDR2 YFSETQ. J was trimmed by 4 bases and V by 0 bases; bases with no gene match: 8. The CDR3 consists of 16 residues. The CDR3 region is CASSLGNTGGGTEAFF. The CDR3 DNA sequence: TGCGCCAGCAGCTTGGGCAATACAGGGGGAGGCACTGAAGCTTTCTTT.

In its sample, this clonotype was seen a few times. The chain recombines TRBV5-4 with TRBJ1-6; D is undetermined. The CDR3 is made up of 15 amino acids. Trimming removed 9 bases from V and 5 bases from J, with 18 bases in between. Germline V gives CDR1 SGHNT, CDR2 YYREEE (reference sequence). As DNA, the CDR3 is TGTGCCACCCGGGTCTGGGTCACCAATAATTCACCCCTCCACTTT. It encodes CATRVWVTNNSPLHF.

V and J are TRBV5-6 and TRBJ2-7; D gene uncertain. There are 13 residues in the CDR3. Trimming pared 5 bases from V and 3 bases from J, leaving 12 bases between. Germline V lookup: CDR1 SGHDT, CDR2 YYEEEE. CDR3 nucleotides: TGTGCCAGCAGATCCTCGGCCGTCTACGAGCAGTACTTC. The encoded protein is CASRSSAVYEQYF. Complete variable domain (other parts from reference TRBV5-6 and TRBJ2-7): DAGVTQSPTHLIKTRGQQVTLRCSPKSGHDTVSWYQQALGQGPQFIFQYYEEEERQRGNFPDRFSGHQFPNYSSELNVNALLLGDSALYLCASRSSAVYEQYFGPGTRLTVT.

This clonotype has only a few counts. The rearrangement links TRBV27 to TRBJ1-5; 10 positions match TRBD1. Trimming at V came to 5 bases and at J to 7 bases, leaving 8 bases not matched to a gene. CDR3 length: 15 residues. Germline CDR1 is MNHEY and CDR2 is SMNVEV (reference sequence). DNA of the CDR3: TGTGCCAGCAGTCTGGGGACAGGGGCAGGACAGCCCCAGCATTTT. Its translation: CASSLGTGAGQPQHF.

Many counts were recorded for this clonotype. J is TRBJ2-5 and V is TRBV6-5; D gene uncertain. V dropped 6 bases and J dropped 5 bases, with 7 bases sitting between them. CDR1 is MNHEY and CDR2 is SVGAGI in the germline V gene. CDR3 length equals 11 residues. The DNA of the CDR3 is TGTGCCAGCAGCCGCTTCGAGACCCAGTACTTC. Translating it yields CASSRFETQYF.

This clonotype was recorded at least ten times. V is TRBV6-5 and J is TRBJ2-3, with TRBD2 identical over 14 bases. The germline V gene encodes CDR1 MNHEY and CDR2 SVGAGI. The CDR3 runs 16 residues. V lost 6 bases to trimming and J lost 7 bases; unmatched junction nucleotides: 9. The CDR3 is CASSKTSGGAGNTQYF. The CDR3 bases are TGTGCCAGCAGCAAGACTAGCGGGGGGGCCGGGAATACGCAGTATTTT.

The chain employs TRBV6-5 and TRBJ2-3, with 11 bases that match TRBD2. The CDR3 extends over 16 amino acids. Looked up from germline, CDR1 is MNHEY and CDR2 is SVGAGI. Losses at the gene ends were 5 bases for V and 2 bases for J; bases not matched to a gene: 6. The CDR3 sequence is CASSRVSGGVTDTQYF. The DNA for the CDR3 is TGTGCCAGCAGTCGGGTTAGCGGGGGGGTCACAGATACGCAGTATTTT.

Ten or more counts support this clonotype. Here the CDR3 reads CASSPLALNTEAFF. CDR3 in DNA: TGTGCCAGCTCACCATTGGCCTTGAACACTGAAGCTTTCTTT. The chain carries TRBV18 and TRBJ1-1; D is uncertain. CDR3 size: 14 residues. V was cut by 2 bases and J by 0 bases, with 7 bases left in between. In germline, CDR1 is KGHSH, CDR2 LQKENI.

This clonotype was picked up many times. V usage is TRBV6-2 or TRBV6-3 and J usage is TRBJ1-2; D might be TRBD1 (5 bases). CDR1 MNHEY and CDR2 SVGEGT come from the germline V gene. The V end was cut by 4 bases, the J end by 6 bases, with 9 bases between. CDR3 length: 12 amino acids. As DNA, the CDR3 is TGTGCCAGCAGTTGGCGGGGCGATGGCTACACCTTC. It encodes CASSWRGDGYTF.

This clonotype has more than one count but fewer than ten. This rearrangement joins TRBV20-1 to TRBJ2-4; D unresolved. Trimming stripped 3 bases from V and 7 bases from J, with 16 bases between. There are 14 residues in the CDR3. Looked up from germline, CDR1 is DFQATT and CDR2 is SNEGSKA (reference sequence). CDR3 sequence: CSARRDATGNIQYF. The CDR3 DNA is TGCAGTGCTAGGAGAGACGCCACCGGCAACATTCAGTACTTC.

The gene calls are TRBV6-5 and TRBJ2-3; 8 nucleotides agree with TRBD2. Looked up from germline, CDR1 is MNHEY and CDR2 is SVGAGI. This CDR3 comprises 16 residues. Trimming took 0 bases from V and 4 from J; bases not matched to a gene: 6. CDR3 sequence: CASSYSSGGPADTQYF. CDR3 sequence (DNA): TGTGCCAGCAGTTACTCATCGGGGGGGCCCGCAGATACGCAGTATTTT.

Note on this clonotype: The DNA is left out, because the CDR3 cannot be placed on it with certainty; the CDR3 is given as TCRdb lists it. The chain employs TRBV6-2 or TRBV6-3 and TRBJ2-3. The germline V gene has CDR1 MNHEY and CDR2 SVGEGT. The CDR3 totals 15 residues, both ends included. The CDR3 protein is CASILASGITDTQYF.

This clonotype turned up a few times. The chain has TRBV12-3 or TRBV12-4 and TRBJ1-1, with unresolved D. V lost 7 bases and J lost 4, with 13 bases in between. The CDR3 has 13 residues. CDR3 nucleotide sequence: TGTGCCAGCACCCGTCAACCCGGCACTGAAGCTTTCTTT. It encodes CASTRQPGTEAFF.